These 23 T cell receptor beta chains were sequenced from one sample in a study of CD4 T cells in relation to SARS-CoV-2 and coronaviruses. Clones were sequenced by immunoSEQ multiplex PCR, and TCRdb holds only the in-frame ones, with some missing. The sample lists around 26,000 clones, around 80% seen once, with 21% in the top ten. Before the COVID-19 pandemic, during about 2010-2018, CD4+ T cells were taken from unexposed donors. Isolation of CD4+ T cells took place after about eleven days in culture. Antigens for these TCRs are unknown. The sequenced sample was CD4+ T cells from PBMCs, cultured in vitro. These TCRs come from a human donor in good health.

The J gene is TRBJ1-1, the V gene TRBV27; 7 bases map to TRBD1. This CDR3 comprises 15 residues. J was trimmed by 6 bases and V by 5 bases; bases with no gene match: 12. Looked up from germline, CDR1 is MNHEY and CDR2 is SMNVEV (reference sequence). The CDR3 protein is CASSPRSTGQSEAFF. CDR3 in DNA: TGTGCCAGCAGTCCCCGATCGACAGGGCAATCTGAAGCTTTCTTT.

The gene calls are TRBV6-2 or TRBV6-3 and TRBJ2-7; D might be TRBD1 (6 bases). The CDR3 is made up of 14 amino acids. In germline, CDR1 is MNHEY, CDR2 SVGEGT. V lost 6 bases and J 3 bases, leaving 15 bases between the germline ends. The CDR3 loop reads CASSPSGTSYEQYF. The CDR3 DNA reads TGTGCCAGCAGCCCCTCAGGGACAAGCTACGAGCAGTACTTC.

This chain connects TRBV3-1 (or the pseudogene TRBV3-2) to TRBJ2-3; 11 nucleotides agree with TRBD2. The CDR3 has 17 residues. The junction had 11 bases not matched to a gene; V was cut back by 4 bases and J by 5 bases. Germline values: CDR1 LGHDT, CDR2 YNNKEL (reference sequence). The CDR3 nucleotides read TGTGCCAGCAGCCGCCGGGGTAGCGGGGGGGCTGGAGATACGCAGTATTTT. Translated, it gives CASSRRGSGGAGDTQYF.

The chain couples TRBV5-4 to TRBJ1-2, with TRBD1 as a possible D gene (5 bases). CDR3 size: 13 residues. Germline CDR1 is SGHNT and CDR2 is YYREEE (reference sequence). The ends were cut back, 5 bases at V and 8 bases at J, with 16 bases in the middle. The CDR3 bases are TGTGCCAGCAGAACTCCGGGACGATTGGGCTACACCTTC. This encodes CASRTPGRLGYTF.

CDR3 sequence reads: CASSFRYGYTF. The CDR3 coding sequence is TGTGCCAGCAGCTTCCGCTATGGCTACACCTTC. The chain uses TRBV7-2 and TRBJ1-2; D gene ambiguous. The germline gives CDR1 SGHTA, CDR2 FQGNSA. The germline V and J ends were trimmed by 3 bases and 4 bases, with 3 bases remaining between them. CDR3 size: 11 residues.

CDR3 DNA sequence: TGTGCCAGCAGCCCCCAGCGGGAGGGCTACGAGCAGTACTTC. Its translation: CASSPQREGYEQYF. This chain connects TRBV7-2 to TRBJ2-7; TRBD2 agrees at 10 bases. The CDR3 has 14 residues. The V segment lost 5 bases and the J segment 3 bases; nucleotides outside the gene matches: 4. From germline, CDR1 is SGHTA and CDR2 FQGNSA.

This chain uses TRBV6-6 with TRBJ2-5; tentatively, D is TRBD2 (6 bases). V lost 5 bases and J lost 5, with 18 bases in between. The CDR3 length is 15 residues. Per the germline V gene, CDR1 is MNHNY and CDR2 is SVGAGI (reference sequence). The DNA for the CDR3 is TGTGCCAGCAGTCCCCTTGGGGGGAATGGGGAGACCCAGTACTTC. It codes for CASSPLGGNGETQYF.

This sequence joins TRBV6-5 and TRBJ1-2; 9 bases align to TRBD1. Germline lookup yields CDR1 MNHEY and CDR2 SVGAGI. The CDR3 is made up of 15 amino acids. V shed 6 bases and J 7 bases; nucleotides not matched to a gene: 12. The DNA of the CDR3 is TGTGCCAGCAGAACCGAGGGACAGGGATTGGGTGGCTACACCTTC. Translating it yields CASRTEGQGLGGYTF.

The table lists this clone with a count of one. V usage is TRBV9 and J usage is TRBJ2-3; D remains unclear. V lost 0 bases and J lost 3, with 5 bases in between. CDR3 length equals 13 residues. Germline values: CDR1 SGDLS, CDR2 YYNGEE. The CDR3 DNA reads as TGTGCCAGCAGCGTAGGGGGTACAGATACGCAGTATTTT. It is translated as CASSVGGTDTQYF.

The V and J genes are TRBV7-2 and TRBJ1-2; perhaps TRBD1 as D (5 bases). CDR1 is SGHTA and CDR2 is FQGNSA in the germline V gene. V lost 6 bases, J lost 2 bases, and 13 bases lay in between. The CDR3 sequence is 14 residues long. CDR3 nucleotide sequence: TGTGCCAGCAGTCCCCAGGGAGTAAACTATGGCTACACCTTC. Translation: CASSPQGVNYGYTF.

The V gene is TRBV25-1, the J gene TRBJ1-6, with 9 bases fitting TRBD1. The V gene's germline CDR1 is MGHDK and CDR2 SYGVNS. CDR3 length equals 18 residues. The J segment lost 8 bases and the V segment lost 3 bases, leaving 14 bases of the junction unmatched. CDR3 sequence: CASSEGGSGTGLYSPLHF. DNA for the CDR3: TGTGCCAGCAGTGAGGGTGGTTCCGGGACAGGGTTGTATTCACCCCTCCACTTT.

This rearrangement joins TRBV7-2 to TRBJ2-1; D uncertain. The V gene lost 1 base and the J gene lost 2 bases, with 9 bases spanning the gap. CDR1 is SGHTA and CDR2 is FQGNSA in the germline V gene. The CDR3 totals 15 residues. The CDR3 protein is CASSLDYRTYNEQFF. The CDR3 nucleotides are TGTGCCAGCAGCTTAGACTACCGCACCTACAATGAGCAGTTCTTC.

This clone was seen a few times. This chain joins TRBV7-2 and TRBJ2-7, with 11 bases matching TRBD2. CDR3 length: 15 residues. After removal of 3 bases from V and 3 bases from J, the junction contained 4 bases not matched to a gene. CDR1 and CDR2 from the germline V gene are SGHTA and FQGNSA. The CDR3 DNA reads TGTGCCAGCAGCTTGGTGACTAGCGGGAACTACGAGCAGTACTTC. Translation: CASSLVTSGNYEQYF.

The V call is TRBV5-1, the J call TRBJ2-3, with D unresolved. Germline V gene data show CDR1 as SGHRS and CDR2 as YFSETQ. The CDR3 consists of 14 residues. Trimming cost V 0 bases and J 4 bases, with 9 bases left between them. The CDR3 DNA reads TGCGCCAGCAGCTTGGGCCAGTCCGCAGATACGCAGTATTTT. This gives the protein CASSLGQSADTQYF.

This rearrangement joins TRBV5-1 to TRBJ2-7; D is perhaps TRBD2 (5 bases). CDR1 is SGHRS and CDR2 is YFSETQ in the germline V gene. The CDR3 is 15 residues long. V lost 0 bases and J 0 bases, leaving 10 bases between the germline ends. The CDR3 region is CASSLDGIYSYEQYF. The CDR3, as DNA: TGCGCCAGCAGCTTGGACGGGATATACTCCTACGAGCAGTACTTC.

The V call is TRBV7-9, the J call TRBJ2-7; a weak D match, TRBD2 (6 bases). The germline gives CDR1 SEHNR, CDR2 FQNEAQ (reference sequence). The CDR3 is 14 amino acids. Trimming left V 4 bases short and J 3 bases short, with 13 bases between. The CDR3 DNA is TGTGCCAGCAGCTCCCGGGACTCTCACTACGAGCAGTACTTC. It is translated as CASSSRDSHYEQYF.

The rearrangement links TRBV6-5 to TRBJ1-1; no clear D gene. The germline CDR1 and CDR2 sequences are MNHEY and SVGAGI. There are 13 residues in the CDR3. V was clipped by 6 bases and J by 4 bases, with 12 bases between them. The CDR3 DNA follows: TGTGCCAGCAGCTACGGGTCCAGCACTGAAGCTTTCTTT. It yields the protein CASSYGSSTEAFF.

The V call is TRBV7-8, the J call TRBJ2-7; 8 bases agree with TRBD2. From germline, CDR1 is SGHVS and CDR2 FQNEAQ. The CDR3 runs 14 residues. Trimming cost V 3 bases and J 6 bases; bases outside gene matches: 7. The CDR3 bases are TGTGCCAGCAGCTTTAGTGGGCTAGCGGGCGAGCAGTACTTC. Protein product: CASSFSGLAGEQYF.

The chain links TRBV6-5 to TRBJ2-7; 7 nucleotides line up with TRBD2. The CDR3 runs 11 residues. The J segment lost 4 bases and the V segment lost 8 bases, leaving 2 bases of the junction unmatched. Germline lookup yields CDR1 MNHEY and CDR2 SVGAGI. The CDR3 DNA reads TGTGCCAGCGAGCGGGGTTACGAGCAGTACTTC. Its translation: CASERGYEQYF.

The CDR3 region is CASSFLTGLAFF. CDR3 bases: TGTGCCAGCAGCTTCCTGACAGGGTTAGCTTTCTTT. V gene TRBV11-2 combines with J gene TRBJ1-1, with 7 positions matching TRBD1. This CDR3 is built from 12 residues. J gave up 10 bases and V 3 bases, and 5 bases lay outside the gene matches. Germline values: CDR1 SGHAT, CDR2 FQNNGV.

CDR3 protein: CASSVGLAPAYEQYF. The CDR3 nucleotides read TGTGCCAGCAGCGTCGGACTAGCGCCTGCTTACGAGCAGTACTTC. The genes are TRBV9 and TRBJ2-7; 9 nucleotides align to TRBD2. J lost 4 bases, V lost 2 bases, and 7 bases had no gene match. The CDR3 extends over 15 amino acids. Germline V gene sequence: CDR1 SGDLS, CDR2 YYNGEE.

Here the CDR3 reads CASSRTENTEAFF. The CDR3 nucleotides are TGTGCCAGCAGTCGAACGGAGAACACTGAAGCTTTCTTT. V usage is TRBV12-3 or TRBV12-4 and J usage is TRBJ1-1; D unclear. This CDR3 is built from 13 residues. V was trimmed by 5 bases and J by 1 base, leaving 8 bases between them.

This chain links TRBV4-1 with TRBJ2-1, with 9 nucleotides matching TRBD2. Per germline, CDR1 MGHRA and CDR2 YSYEKL. The CDR3 runs to 15 residues. With V trimmed by 0 bases and J by 9 bases, 6 bases remained unmatched. CDR3 DNA: TGCGCCAGCAGCCAAGATCTTGCGGGGGGGCGTGAGCAGTTCTTC. It encodes CASSQDLAGGREQFF.